This TCR beta chain was observed in a study of blood T cell repertoires in COVID-19. The ends lost 4 bases at V and 7 bases at J; junction bases unmatched: 7. The CDR3 is 15 residues long. The germline gives CDR1 SGDLS, CDR2 YYNGEE. Some clones are missing from TCRdb's copy, which holds only in-frame ones; the method was immunoSEQ multiplex PCR. Here the sample spans roughly 210,000 clones, 80% to 85% being singletons. This clone is a singleton in its sample. The sample taken for sequencing was peripheral blood. This sequence originates from a woman older than 75 with COVID-19, enrolled during active disease. The rearrangement joins TRBV9 to TRBJ2-1, with 11 nucleotides matching TRBD2. CDR3 residues: CASSIRTSGFNEQFF. DNA of the CDR3: TGTGCCAGCAGCATTCGGACTAGCGGGTTTAATGAGCAGTTCTTC.